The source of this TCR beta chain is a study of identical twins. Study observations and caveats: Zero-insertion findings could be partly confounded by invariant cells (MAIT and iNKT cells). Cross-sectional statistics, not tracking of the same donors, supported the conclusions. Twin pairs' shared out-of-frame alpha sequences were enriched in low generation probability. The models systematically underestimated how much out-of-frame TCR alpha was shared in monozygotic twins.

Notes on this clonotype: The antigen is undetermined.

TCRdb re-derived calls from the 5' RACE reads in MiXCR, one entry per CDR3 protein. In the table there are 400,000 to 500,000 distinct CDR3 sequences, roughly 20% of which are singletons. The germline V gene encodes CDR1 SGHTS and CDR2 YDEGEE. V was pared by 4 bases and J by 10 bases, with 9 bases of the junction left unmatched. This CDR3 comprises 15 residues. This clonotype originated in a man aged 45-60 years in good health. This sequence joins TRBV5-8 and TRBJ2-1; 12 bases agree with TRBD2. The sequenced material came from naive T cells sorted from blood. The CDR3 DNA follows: TGTGCCAGCAGCGGAACTAGCGGGAGGCTAACCGAGCAGTTCTTC. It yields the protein CASSGTSGRLTEQFF.